Following are 28 T cell receptor beta chains from one sample sequenced in a study of blood T cell repertoires in COVID-19. Assay used: immunoSEQ multiplex PCR; TCRdb lists only in-frame clones, some missing. The sample holds roughly 120,000 clones; more than 75% are singletons and the top ten take 4% to 5%. Sequences were obtained from peripheral blood. The receptor set was obtained from a man in his forties with acute or convalescent COVID-19.

The CDR3 region is CASSYEGQATVDGYTF. For the CDR3, the DNA is TGTGCCAGCAGTTATGAGGGACAGGCGACGGTGGATGGCTACACCTTC. The chain uses TRBV6-5 and TRBJ1-2; 8 nucleotides agree with TRBD1. Germline lookup yields CDR1 MNHEY and CDR2 SVGAGI. The V gene end was trimmed by 3 bases and the J gene end by 6 bases; junction bases not matched to a gene: 12. This CDR3 has 16 amino acids.

This chain joins TRBV6-5 and TRBJ1-2; TRBD1 agrees at 7 bases. The CDR3 has 16 residues. Germline trimming cut 2 bases from V and 4 bases from J; bases unmatched to any gene: 10. Germline V gene lookup returns CDR1 MNHEY and CDR2 SVGAGI. DNA for the CDR3: TGTGCCAGCAGTTACACAAAAGACAGGGCTGGCTATGGCTACACCTTC. Translation gives CASSYTKDRAGYGYTF.

V and J are TRBV7-3 and TRBJ1-1; 7 bases agree with TRBD1. V dropped 5 bases and J dropped 7; count of bases not matched to a gene: 7. The germline gives CDR1 SGHTA, CDR2 FQGTGA. The CDR3 loop spans 13 amino acids. This CDR3 reads CASSAAYRGEAFF. CDR3 nucleotides: TGTGCCAGCAGCGCAGCCTACAGGGGTGAAGCTTTCTTT.

This clone was seen more than once but under ten times. The gene calls are TRBV7-9 and TRBJ2-3; 9 bases fit TRBD2. The CDR3 sequence is 16 residues long. CDR1 is SEHNR and CDR2 is FQNEAQ in the germline V gene (reference sequence). The V segment lost 3 bases and the J segment 3 bases; nucleotides outside the gene matches: 7. The CDR3: CASSLVSGSGTDTQYF. Here the CDR3 DNA reads TGTGCCAGCAGCTTGGTTAGCGGGAGCGGGACAGATACGCAGTATTTT.

This chain links TRBV24-1 with TRBJ2-7; 10 positions agree with TRBD2. The V gene's germline CDR1 is KGHDR and CDR2 SFDVKD. The J segment lost 2 bases and the V segment lost 7 bases, leaving 7 bases of the junction unmatched. The CDR3 has 15 residues. In nucleotides, the CDR3 is TGTGCCACCAGACCCGGGACTAGCGTGACCTACGAGCAGTACTTC. It codes for CATRPGTSVTYEQYF.

The rearrangement uses TRBV27 and TRBJ1-1, with no clear D. From germline, CDR1 is MNHEY and CDR2 SMNVEV (reference sequence). Trimming pared 6 bases from V and 1 base from J, leaving 15 bases between. The CDR3 is 15 residues long. As DNA, the CDR3 is TGTGCCAGCAGCCTACGCCCGATCCCGAACACTGAAGCTTTCTTT. The encoded protein is CASSLRPIPNTEAFF.

The sample holds a few counts of this clone. V and J are TRBV18 and TRBJ2-3; D may be TRBD1 (6 bases). Germline CDR1 is KGHSH and CDR2 is LQKENI. V was trimmed by 6 bases and J by 3 bases, leaving 10 bases between them. This CDR3 spans 13 amino acids. As DNA, the CDR3 is TGTGCCAGCTCCGACGGACAGACAGATACGCAGTATTTT. This codes for CASSDGQTDTQYF.

This chain uses TRBV18 with TRBJ1-1, with a weak D call TRBD1 (6 bases). Trimming left V 5 bases short and J 0 bases short, with 10 bases between. CDR1 and CDR2 from the germline V gene are KGHSH and LQKENI. This CDR3 has 14 residues. The CDR3 loop is CASSSGQVNTEAFF. In DNA form, the CDR3 reads TGTGCCAGCTCATCGGGACAAGTGAACACTGAAGCTTTCTTT.

This clone was picked up one time. The chain has TRBV9 and TRBJ1-1, with D possibly matching TRBD1 (5 bases). With 0 bases removed from V and 1 base from J, the gap between germline ends came to 7 bases. The CDR3 contains 14 residues. Germline-derived CDR1 and CDR2 are SGDLS and YYNGEE. CDR3 DNA: TGTGCCAGCAGCGTAGGACAGAAGAACACTGAAGCTTTCTTT. It codes for CASSVGQKNTEAFF.

This chain joins TRBV7-2 and TRBJ2-3; perhaps TRBD1 as D (6 bases). This CDR3 is 15 amino acids long. V was clipped by 6 bases and J by 2 bases, with 15 bases between them. Per the germline V gene, CDR1 is SGHTA and CDR2 is FQGNSA. For the CDR3, the DNA is TGTGCCAGCAGACCGAGGGCAGGGGCCACAGATACGCAGTATTTT. This encodes CASRPRAGATDTQYF.

The gene calls are TRBV6-2 or TRBV6-3 and TRBJ1-2; D not certain. This CDR3 contains 14 residues. Deletions cut 4 bases from V and 4 bases from J, with 13 bases between. CDR1 and CDR2 from the germline V gene are MNHEY and SVGEGT. As DNA, the CDR3 is TGTGCCAGCAGTTCCGGGGATTCCCTCTATGGCTACACCTTC. It encodes CASSSGDSLYGYTF.

The chain joins TRBV2 to TRBJ2-7, with 8 bases matching TRBD1. CDR1 and CDR2 from the germline V gene are SNHLY and FYNNEI. V shed 8 bases, J shed 5 bases, and the junction held 8 bases outside the gene matches. The CDR3 is made up of 13 amino acids. As DNA, the CDR3 is TGTGCCAGCGGCCGGGACAGGTTCGACGAGCAGTACTTC. Its translation is CASGRDRFDEQYF.

CDR3 residues: CASNYGESYEQYF. Written as DNA, the CDR3 is TGTGCCAGCAACTACGGAGAATCCTACGAGCAGTACTTC. This chain connects TRBV6-6 to TRBJ2-7, with D unresolved. Trimming pared 7 bases from V and 1 base from J, leaving 11 bases between. In germline, CDR1 is MNHNY, CDR2 SVGAGI (reference sequence). This CDR3 comprises 13 residues.

V gene TRBV30 combines with J gene TRBJ1-2, with D possibly matching TRBD1 (5 bases). Looked up from germline, CDR1 is GTSNPN and CDR2 is SVGIG (reference sequence). The V end was cut by 2 bases, the J end by 8 bases, with 15 bases between. The CDR3 consists of 13 residues. The CDR3 DNA reads TGTGCCTGGAGTTTTGGGGGGGATAGGGGCTACACCTTC. It yields the protein CAWSFGGDRGYTF.

The V gene is TRBV9, the J gene TRBJ2-1; 11 nucleotides match TRBD2. Germline CDR1 and CDR2: SGDLS and YYNGEE. V lost 3 bases, J lost 7 bases, and 12 bases stayed unmatched. This CDR3 spans 17 amino acids. CDR3 nucleotide sequence: TGTGCCAGCAGCGCATTCTCCGGGACTAGCGGAGAGAATGAGCAGTTCTTC. It specifies CASSAFSGTSGENEQFF.

The V and J genes are TRBV28 and TRBJ2-7; TRBD2 aligns across 7 bases. Germline CDR1 and CDR2: MDHEN and SYDVKM. This CDR3 region has 12 residues. The junction had 1 base not matched to a gene; V was cut back by 4 bases and J by 4 bases. CDR3 in amino acids: CASSWEGYEQYF. CDR3 coding DNA: TGTGCCAGCAGTTGGGAGGGGTACGAGCAGTACTTC.

V usage is TRBV18 and J usage is TRBJ1-1, with 7 bases that match TRBD1. CDR1 and CDR2 (germline): KGHSH, LQKENI. The CDR3 extends over 14 amino acids. V lost 4 bases to trimming and J lost 4 bases; unmatched junction nucleotides: 6. The CDR3 DNA sequence: TGTGCCAGCTCACTTGACAGGGATCTCACTGAAGCTTTCTTT. It specifies CASSLDRDLTEAFF. The full variable domain, with the rest looked up from reference TRBV18 and TRBJ1-1, is NAGVMQNPRHLVRRRGQEARLRCSPMKGHSHVYWYRQLPEEGLKFMVYLQKENIIDESGMPKERFSAEFPKEGPSILRIQQVVRGDSAAYFCASSLDRDLTEAFFGQGTRLTVV.

Here the CDR3 reads CATSSGGYTGELFF. CDR3 bases: TGTGCCACCTCCTCAGGGGGGTACACCGGGGAGCTGTTTTTT. The J gene is TRBJ2-2, the V gene TRBV7-2, with a weak D call TRBD1 (7 bases). V shed 10 bases and J shed 3 bases, with 15 bases lying between them. CDR1 SGHTA and CDR2 FQGNSA come from the germline V gene. There are 14 residues in the CDR3.

This clone occurred a few times. The J gene is TRBJ2-1, the V gene TRBV9, with 9 bases that match TRBD1. With 2 bases clipped from V and 6 bases from J, the junction kept 15 bases outside the gene matches. This CDR3 contains 18 residues. CDR1 and CDR2 (germline): SGDLS, YYNGEE. The CDR3 here is CASSVFAFGDRAGNEQFF. The CDR3 DNA is TGTGCCAGCAGCGTGTTCGCTTTTGGGGACAGGGCGGGCAATGAGCAGTTCTTC.

J is TRBJ1-6 and V is TRBV4-2; 7 bases are a match to TRBD1. This CDR3 is built from 16 residues. Germline V gives CDR1 LGHNA, CDR2 YNFKEQ. J gave up 0 bases and V 5 bases, and 4 bases lay outside the gene matches. The CDR3 here is CASSFTGASYNSPLHF. The CDR3 DNA follows: TGTGCCAGCAGCTTTACAGGGGCCTCCTATAATTCACCCCTCCACTTT.

In this sample, this clone turned up a few times. V and J are TRBV6-1 and TRBJ1-3; D perhaps matches TRBD1 (6 bases). The germline V and J ends were trimmed by 3 bases and 4 bases, with 13 bases remaining between them. Germline V CDR1 and CDR2: MNHNS, SASEGT. This CDR3 is built from 15 residues. In DNA, the CDR3 is TGTGCCAGCAGTGAGGCGGGGGGGCAAGGAAACACCATATATTTT. Amino acids: CASSEAGGQGNTIYF.

The chain has TRBV27 and TRBJ2-5, with 8 bases that match TRBD2. V lost 6 bases, J lost 7 bases, and 16 bases stayed unmatched. This CDR3 contains 16 residues. Per germline, CDR1 MNHEY and CDR2 SMNVEV (reference sequence). The CDR3 DNA follows: TGTGCCAGCAGCCCTAGGAGCGGGAGTGGGGGGGGGACCCAGTACTTC. Its translation: CASSPRSGSGGGTQYF.

The genes are TRBV7-9 and TRBJ2-2; D might be TRBD2 (6 bases). With 1 base removed from V and 2 bases from J, the gap between germline ends came to 11 bases. The CDR3 consists of 16 residues. Germline-derived CDR1 and CDR2 are SEHNR and FQNEAQ (reference sequence). The CDR3 here is CASSLEGTENTGELFF. CDR3 in DNA: TGTGCCAGCAGCTTAGAGGGGACTGAAAACACCGGGGAGCTGTTTTTT.

This clone was counted a single time. This chain connects TRBV18 to TRBJ2-5; perhaps TRBD1 as D (6 bases). V lost 4 bases and J 5 bases, leaving 17 bases between the germline ends. The germline gives CDR1 KGHSH, CDR2 LQKENI. The CDR3 consists of 15 residues. In DNA, the CDR3 is TGTGCCAGCTCACAGAGGACAGCGGTTGGGGAGACCCAGTACTTC. It yields the protein CASSQRTAVGETQYF.

CDR3 sequence (DNA): TGTGCCAGTAGTTTGACTAGCGGGGGGCCAGATACGCAGTATTTT. Protein: CASSLTSGGPDTQYF. The chain joins TRBV19 to TRBJ2-3; 13 bases fit TRBD2. The CDR3 consists of 15 residues. Germline V lookup: CDR1 LNHDA, CDR2 SQIVND (reference sequence). V shed 5 bases and J 4 bases; nucleotides not matched to a gene: 3.

This chain uses TRBV18 with TRBJ1-2; D gene ambiguous. This CDR3 has 13 residues. Germline lookup yields CDR1 KGHSH and CDR2 LQKENI. The V and J ends lost 0 bases and 8 bases respectively, with 10 bases between them. As DNA, the CDR3 is TGTGCCAGCTCACCACCGGTGCCGGGGGGCTACACCTTC. Translation: CASSPPVPGGYTF.

The chain combines TRBV5-5 with TRBJ1-1; no clear D gene. Germline V gene data show CDR1 as SGHKS and CDR2 as YYEKEE (reference sequence). The CDR3 is made up of 14 amino acids. V was trimmed by 0 bases and J by 4 bases, leaving 10 bases between them. The CDR3 DNA reads as TGTGCCAGCAGCTTGGACTCATGGAGCACTGAAGCTTTCTTT. Residues: CASSLDSWSTEAFF.

In this sample, this clone turned up once. The chain has TRBV6-5 and TRBJ2-7; maybe TRBD1 (5 bases). CDR1 MNHEY and CDR2 SVGAGI come from the germline V gene. Trimming removed 7 bases at V and 2 bases at J, with 12 bases between. This CDR3 spans 13 amino acids. This chain's CDR3 is CASNQGTAYEQYF. The CDR3 nucleotides read TGTGCCAGCAACCAGGGAACCGCCTACGAGCAGTACTTC.